What follows are 30 T cell receptor delta chains derived from one specimen sequenced in a study of γδ T cells in repeated Plasmodium falciparum infection. Gammadelta T cells were flow-sorted from PBMC into Vgamma9/Vdelta2+ and Vdelta2-negative populations for bulk analysis. TCRdb fed the multiplex PCR reads to CATT. The sample holds about 51,000 delta-chain clones, about 1.9% seen once. Sequencing was done on a sample of gamma-delta T cells from blood. The origin of the receptors is a pool of human donors (malaria-infected and uninfected, not separated).

Of note for this clone: It is likely a read error: a sequence one base away is far more abundant. The same CDR3 arises from other DNA sequences in this sample as well. The chain links TRDV2 to TRDJ1, with D uncertain. The J gene, not given by TCRdb, was assigned here from a germline match of the nucleotide sequence. Germline V gives CDR1 GEAIGNYY, CDR2 EKD. The CDR3 has 15 amino acids. Trimming took off 4 bases at V and 0 bases at J, with 14 bases between the two ends. The CDR3 DNA is TGTGCCTGTGATACCATCACCCAAAACACCGATAAACTCATCTTT. This gives the protein CACDTITQNTDKLIF.

Turning to this clone: The protein given by TCRdb reflects a much larger clone and differs at residue 9 from this DNA's translation, likely from a read error; the protein shown is the DNA's translation. V is TRDV1 and J is TRDJ1; TRDD3 matches 9 bases. The J gene is not listed in TCRdb, so it was assigned here from a DNA match to germline. In germline, CDR1 is TSWWSYY, CDR2 QGS. Trimming removed 8 bases from V and 0 bases from J; junction bases left unmatched: 22. The CDR3 length is 20 residues. CDR3 DNA sequence: TGTGCTCTTAGAGGAGGGGGATACCTTGGGATACTGGGGTACACCGATAAACTCATCTTT. Translation: CALRGGGYLGILGYTDKLIF.

This clone appeared many times. A far more abundant clone sits one base away, making this likely a read error. Other DNA sequences of this sample code for an identical CDR3. This chain uses TRDV2 with TRDJ3, with TRDD3 identical over 12 bases. The J gene is absent in TCRdb and was assigned here via DNA matching to germline. Germline V CDR1 and CDR2: GEAIGNYY, EKD. The CDR3 is made up of 21 amino acids. The CDR3 coding sequence is TGTGCCTGTGACACTTTACTGGGGGATACACGATCCTCCTGGGACACCCGCCAGATGTTTTTC. This translates into CACDTLLGDTRSSWDTRQMFF.

CDR3: CALGDGMGADKLIF. The CDR3 DNA reads as TGTGCTCTTGGGGACGGGATGGGGGCCGATAAACTCATCTTT. This chain joins TRDV1 and TRDJ1; tentatively, D is TRDD3 (6 bases). The J gene is absent in TCRdb and was assigned here via DNA matching to germline. CDR1 TSWWSYY and CDR2 QGS come from the germline V gene. V was trimmed by 3 bases and J by 3 bases, leaving 11 bases between them. CDR3 length: 14 amino acids.

This clone showed up many times. The likely explanation is a read error, given a far larger clone one base away. At the DNA level, this CDR3 is encoded by other sequences in the same sample as well. This rearrangement joins TRDV1 to TRDJ1; TRDD3 matches at 10 bases. The J gene, missing from TCRdb, was assigned here through DNA to germline matching. This CDR3 is 21 amino acids long. The V gene's germline CDR1 is TSWWSYY and CDR2 QGS. As DNA, the CDR3 is TGTGCTCTTGGGAAGGGGATTCTTTGGTGGGGGATACCAAAGTACACCGACAAACTCATCTTT. Protein sequence: CALGKGILWWGIPKYTDKLIF.

On this clone itself: A far larger clone differs by one base, so this is likely a read error. Other DNA sequences in the same sample also yield this CDR3. The CDR3 loop reads CASQGHPSYRPPGKYTDKLIF. CDR3 bases: TGTGCCTCTCAAGGACACCCCTCCTATCGGCCGCCTGGGAAGTACACCGATAAACTCATCTTT. The V gene is TRDV3, the J gene TRDJ1; D tentatively reads TRDD2 or TRDD3 (5 bases each). As TCRdb names no J gene, one was assigned here on the basis of a DNA match to germline. CDR1 and CDR2 (germline): TVYSNPD, GDNSRS (reference sequence). The CDR3 runs 21 residues. V was shortened by 4 bases and J by 0 bases, with 36 bases between the two germline ends.

This clone was observed many times. It is likely a read error: a sequence one base away is far more abundant. This same CDR3 is encoded by further DNA sequences in the sample. J is TRDJ1 and V is TRDV2, with unresolved D. The germline CDR1 and CDR2 sequences are GEAIGNYY and EKD. There are 15 residues in the CDR3. The CDR3, as DNA: TGTGCCTGTGACACCCTAATACAAAGGACCGACAAACTCATCTTT. As protein: CACDTLIQRTDKLIF.

This clone was seen ten or more times. The mismatch at residue 12 between this DNA's translation and the TCRdb protein of a much larger clone likely reflects a read error; the protein shown is translated from the DNA. The gene calls are TRDV3 and TRDJ1; 10 positions match TRDD3. The J gene, absent from TCRdb, was called here by matching the DNA to germline. The V gene's germline CDR1 is TVYSNPD and CDR2 GDNSRS (reference sequence). This CDR3 has 15 amino acids. This chain's CDR3 is CAFRGYWGIPDRLIF. CDR3 coding DNA: TGTGCCTTTCGAGGTTACTGGGGGATTCCCGATAGACTCATCTTT.

Many counts were recorded for this clone. It is likely a read error: a sequence one base away is far more abundant. Other nucleotide sequences from this sample produce the same CDR3. The chain has TRDV3 and TRDJ1, with TRDD3 identical over 10 bases. The J gene is absent in TCRdb and was assigned here via DNA matching to germline. Germline values: CDR1 TVYSNPD, CDR2 GDNSRS (reference sequence). Germline trimming cut 5 bases from V and 2 bases from J; bases unmatched to any gene: 29. This CDR3 contains 21 residues. CDR3 DNA sequence: TGTGCCCTAGCTTGGCCTTCCTCCCCGTACTGGGGGATCCTTCCTACCGATAAACTCATCTTT. It yields the protein CALAWPSSPYWGILPTDKLIF.

This clone showed up just a few times. TCRdb's protein, taken from a much larger clone, differs from this DNA's translation at residue 10, likely owing to a read error; the protein displayed comes from the DNA. The chain is built from TRDV3 and TRDJ1; the D gene is possibly TRDD3 (6 bases). In the absence of a J gene in TCRdb, the DNA was matched to germline to assign it here. CDR3 length equals 20 residues. Germline V lookup: CDR1 TVYSNPD, CDR2 GDNSRS (reference sequence). Trimming removed 4 bases from V and 0 bases from J, with 33 bases in between. The CDR3 DNA sequence: TGTGCCTACAAAACCTACTGGGTTGCCGCCGTATCCACTTACACCGATAAACTCATCTTT. Amino acid sequence: CAYKTYWVAAVSTYTDKLIF.

This clone appeared a few times. TCRdb lists the protein of a much larger clone for this DNA, which differs at residue 8, so this is likely a read error; the protein given here is translated from the DNA itself. The rearrangement joins TRDV1 to TRDJ1; 8 bases are a match to TRDD3. No J segment appears in TCRdb, so it was assigned here by matching the sequence to germline. Germline V gene sequence: CDR1 TSWWSYY, CDR2 QGS. The trim removed 1 base at V and 0 bases at J, leaving 19 bases unmatched. CDR3 length: 21 residues. The CDR3 DNA follows: TGTGCTCTTGGGGAACCTGCCTCCCCAAATTGGGGGATCGCGTACACCGATAAACTCATCTTT. Translation: CALGEPASPNWGIAYTDKLIF.

In this sample, this clone turned up many times. A far larger clone is off by one base, so a read error is likely. Other DNA sequences in this sample translate to the same CDR3. The genes are TRDV2 and TRDJ1, with D unresolved. TCRdb carries no J gene annotation; the J gene was assigned here by matching the DNA with germline. The V end lost 0 bases, the J end lost 0 bases, and 10 bases lay between the germline ends. Germline CDR1 GEAIGNYY, CDR2 EKD. The CDR3 totals 15 residues. The CDR3 protein is CACDTVSSHTDKLIF. Here the CDR3 DNA reads TGTGCCTGTGACACCGTGTCCTCTCACACCGATAAACTCATCTTT.

For this clone: The translation of this DNA and the TCRdb protein of a much larger clone differ at residue 17, probably owing to a read error; the protein shown here is translated from the DNA. The V and J genes are TRDV3 and TRDJ1; D unresolved. This CDR3 has 21 amino acids. The V gene's germline CDR1 is TVYSNPD and CDR2 GDNSRS (reference sequence). The CDR3 DNA is TGTGCCTTCACTACTGTACCTTACGGCAGCCCGTATCATGCTAACACCGCTAAACTCATCTTT. Translation: CAFTTVPYGSPYHANTAKLIF. Combining the CDR3 with reference TRDV3 and TRDJ1 gives the whole variable domain CDKVTQSSPDQTVASGSEVVLLCTYDTVYSNPDLFWYRIRPDYSFQFVFYGDNSRSEGADFTQGRFSVKHILTQKAFHLVISPVRTEDSATYYCAFTTVPYGSPYHANTAKLIFGKGTRVTVEP.

The table lists this clone with a few counts. A far larger clone is a single base away, which makes a read error likely. In the same sample, other DNA sequences code for this CDR3. The chain recombines TRDV1 with TRDJ1, with TRDD3 matching 9 bases. Germline matching of the DNA provided the J gene here, since TCRdb leaves it blank. CDR1 and CDR2 from the germline V gene are TSWWSYY and QGS. The CDR3 is 15 residues long. CDR3 sequence reads: CALGEVLGDTDKLIF. CDR3 coding DNA: TGTGCTCTAGGGGAGGTACTGGGGGACACTGATAAACTCATCTTT.

This clone was picked up many times. The TCRdb protein comes from a much larger clone and disagrees with this DNA's translation at residue 4, likely due to a read error; the protein given here is derived from the DNA. The chain uses TRAV14/DV4 and TRDJ1; TRDD3 aligns across 10 bases. Per germline, CDR1 TSDPSYG and CDR2 QGSYDQQN (reference sequence). The ends lost 9 bases at V and 2 bases at J; junction bases unmatched: 12. CDR3 length equals 16 residues. The CDR3 region is CAIHRTGGFETDKLIF. The CDR3 DNA follows: TGTGCAATTCACCGTACTGGGGGATTCGAAACCGATAAACTCATCTTT.

This clone was found many times. The protein that TCRdb holds for this DNA derives from a much larger clone and differs from the translated DNA at residue 9, which likely indicates a read error; the protein shown here is translated from the DNA. This sequence joins TRDV2 and TRDJ1; D unclear. No J segment appears in TCRdb, so it was assigned here by matching the sequence to germline. V was trimmed by 0 bases and J by 6 bases, leaving 10 bases between them. Per germline, CDR1 GEAIGNYY and CDR2 EKD. There are 13 residues in the CDR3. The CDR3 DNA follows: TGTGCCTGTGACACCGTACGCGGCAATAAACTCATCTTT. Translating gives CACDTVRGNKLIF.

About this clone: The protein that TCRdb holds for this DNA derives from a much larger clone and differs from the translated DNA at residue 7, which likely indicates a read error; the protein shown here is translated from the DNA. The V call is TRDV3, the J call TRDJ1, with 9 bases fitting TRDD3. Since TCRdb gives no J gene, matching the DNA to germline was used here to assign it. CDR3 size: 22 residues. Germline V gene lookup returns CDR1 TVYSNPD and CDR2 GDNSRS (reference sequence). After removal of 4 bases from V and 4 bases from J, the junction contained 34 bases not matched to a gene. The CDR3 DNA is TGTGCCTGTCGAAGGCCTTTCTCAAAGGGCCTGTACTGGGGGACCGGATACGATAAACTCATCTTT. Protein product: CACRRPFSKGLYWGTGYDKLIF.

This clone was picked up a small number of times. With a far larger clone one base away, a read error is the likely cause. The DNA is omitted, as the CDR3 cannot be located on it reliably, and the CDR3 follows TCRdb's listing. The V gene reported is TRDV2; the J gene is uncalled; the table's D call, TRDD3, was not checked against the DNA. Germline assignment: CDR1 GEAIGNYY and CDR2 EKD. Inclusive of both ends, the CDR3 amounts to 21 amino acids. Here the CDR3 reads CACDRNPNWGIGSWDTRQMFF.

As concerns this clone: It is likely a read error: a sequence one base away is far more abundant. Other DNA sequences in this sample translate to the same CDR3. The rearrangement links TRDV3 to TRDJ1; 7 bases fit TRDD3. The CDR3 runs to 16 residues. Germline CDR1 is TVYSNPD and CDR2 is GDNSRS (reference sequence). The CDR3: CAFRRWGSAYTDKLIF. As DNA, the CDR3 is TGTGCCTTTAGACGGTGGGGGAGCGCGTACACTGATAAACTCATCTTT.

This clone was seen a handful of times. A far larger clone is a single base away, which makes a read error likely. This sample also contains other DNA sequences that code for the same CDR3. This chain connects TRDV3 to TRDJ1; no firm D call. The CDR3 is made up of 14 amino acids. Germline CDR1 and CDR2: TVYSNPD and GDNSRS (reference sequence). The CDR3 loop is CAFRRLEGTDKLIF. The CDR3 nucleotides read TGTGCCTTTAGAAGGCTGGAGGGCACCGATAAACTCATCTTC. Drawing the rest from reference TRDV3 and TRDJ1, the complete variable domain is CDKVTQSSPDQTVASGSEVVLLCTYDTVYSNPDLFWYRIRPDYSFQFVFYGDNSRSEGADFTQGRFSVKHILTQKAFHLVISPVRTEDSATYYCAFRRLEGTDKLIFGKGTRVTVEP.

This clone has a handful of counts. This likely reflects a read error, since a far larger clone is one base away. The identical CDR3 is also encoded by other nucleotide sequences in the sample. The CDR3 sequence is CALLVFAKNWGIIPPYTDKLIF. The CDR3 DNA follows: TGTGCTCTTCTGGTCTTTGCGAAAAACTGGGGGATTATTCCCCCGTACACCGATAAACTCATCTTT. This chain uses TRDV1 with TRDJ1; 10 nucleotides line up with TRDD3. TCRdb does not report a J gene; here it was assigned by matching the DNA to germline references. From germline, CDR1 is TSWWSYY and CDR2 QGS. CDR3 length equals 22 residues. V shed 8 bases and J 0 bases; nucleotides not matched to a gene: 27.

On this clone itself: The protein that TCRdb holds for this DNA derives from a much larger clone and differs from the translated DNA at residue 3, which likely indicates a read error; the protein shown here is translated from the DNA. The chain employs TRDV1 and TRDJ1, with 13 bases identical to TRDD3. TCRdb supplies no J gene; here it was assigned by aligning the nucleotide sequence to germline. Per the germline V gene, CDR1 is TSWWSYY and CDR2 is QGS. The CDR3 length is 22 residues. As DNA, the CDR3 is TGTGCTTTTGGGGAACCCCCGGGATTCATACTGGGGGATACGGTTCGTACCGATAAACTCATCTTT. As protein: CAFGEPPGFILGDTVRTDKLIF.

This clone has just a few counts. Being one base from a much bigger clone, this may be a read error. This CDR3 is also generated by other DNA sequences in the sample. This chain links TRDV1 with TRDJ1, with 12 bases matching TRDD3. TCRdb gives no J gene; it was assigned here by matching the DNA to germline. V lost 3 bases, J lost 3 bases, and 20 bases stayed unmatched. Looked up from germline, CDR1 is TSWWSYY and CDR2 is QGS. This CDR3 has 21 residues. In DNA, the CDR3 is TGTGCTCTTGGGGACCGACAAACTATAACTGGGGGATACAGGGGGGCCGATAAACTCATCTTT. This sequence encodes CALGDRQTITGGYRGADKLIF.

This clone was recorded at least ten times. The TCRdb protein comes from a much larger clone and disagrees with this DNA's translation at residue 14, likely due to a read error; the protein given here is derived from the DNA. V gene TRDV3 combines with J gene TRDJ1; 7 bases match TRDD3. Germline lookup yields CDR1 TVYSNPD and CDR2 GDNSRS (reference sequence). This CDR3 comprises 19 residues. V dropped 1 base and J dropped 1; count of bases not matched to a gene: 21. CDR3 region: CAFKFPYAWGLRSTDKLIF. The CDR3 DNA reads TGTGCCTTTAAATTCCCCTACGCCTGGGGGCTCCGCTCCACCGATAAACTCATCTTT.

To note about this clone: The protein that TCRdb holds for this DNA derives from a much larger clone and differs from the translated DNA at residue 16, which likely indicates a read error; the protein shown here is translated from the DNA. This sequence joins TRDV1 and TRDJ2; a weak D match, TRDD3 (8 bases). Assignment of the J gene here rests on matching the DNA to germline, because TCRdb gives none. The CDR3 runs to 23 residues. Germline V gene sequence: CDR1 TSWWSYY, CDR2 QGS. The V gene lost 4 bases and the J gene lost 0 bases, with 33 bases spanning the gap. CDR3 loop: CALGAMAFLHFTGGPPLTAQLFF. For the CDR3, the DNA is TGTGCTCTTGGGGCGATGGCCTTCCTCCATTTCACTGGGGGTCCCCCTTTGACAGCACAACTCTTCTTT.

For this clone: Only one base separates this from a far larger clonotype, so it likely reflects a read error. The sample has other DNA sequences that encode this CDR3 too. J is TRDJ1 and V is TRDV1; TRDD3 agrees at 8 bases. No J gene is reported in TCRdb; it was inferred here by comparing the DNA with germline. This CDR3 spans 24 amino acids. Germline V CDR1 and CDR2: TSWWSYY, QGS. The ends lost 1 base at V and 0 bases at J; junction bases unmatched: 28. In DNA, the CDR3 is TGTGCTCTTGGGGAACCCTGTCGTTTCCTAAAAATAAGTACTGGGGGCTTTTACACCGATAAACTCATCTTT. Its translation: CALGEPCRFLKISTGGFYTDKLIF.

With regard to this clone: The mismatch at residue 10 between this DNA's translation and the TCRdb protein of a much larger clone likely reflects a read error; the protein shown is translated from the DNA. This chain joins TRDV2 and TRDJ1; TRDD3 aligns across 9 bases. As TCRdb names no J gene, one was assigned here on the basis of a DNA match to germline. CDR3 length: 15 residues. Germline assignment: CDR1 GEAIGNYY and CDR2 EKD. J was trimmed by 3 bases and V by 4 bases; bases with no gene match: 8. The CDR3 here is CACETWGIGADKLIF. The CDR3 coding sequence is TGTGCCTGTGAGACCTGGGGGATCGGCGCCGATAAACTCATCTTT.

This clone was seen only a few times. TCRdb lists the protein of a much larger clone for this DNA, which differs at residue 17, so this is likely a read error; the protein given here is translated from the DNA itself. The rearrangement joins TRDV1 to TRDJ2; D is possibly TRDD2 or TRDD3 (8 bases each). Germline values: CDR1 TSWWSYY, CDR2 QGS. CDR3 length: 22 residues. Here the CDR3 reads CALGELGSSYVGYAPLAAQLFF. The CDR3 nucleotides are TGTGCCCTTGGGGAACTAGGTTCTTCCTACGTGGGATACGCGCCTTTGGCAGCACAACTCTTCTTT.

In its sample, this clone was seen a few times. Translating this DNA gives a protein that differs at residue 7 from the TCRdb one, which belongs to a much larger clone; a read error is likely, and the protein shown is this translation. This rearrangement joins TRDV1 to TRDJ3; 10 positions match TRDD3. The CDR3 totals 22 residues. The V gene's germline CDR1 is TSWWSYY and CDR2 QGS. Trimming cost V 5 bases and J 0 bases; bases outside gene matches: 16. The CDR3 DNA sequence: TGTGCTCTTGGGCGAACGAGGGGGATACGCGTTTCGAGCTCCTGGGACACCCGACAGATGTTTTTC. Its protein is CALGRTRGIRVSSSWDTRQMFF.

This clone appeared a few times. The mismatch at residue 17 between this DNA's translation and the TCRdb protein of a much larger clone likely reflects a read error; the protein shown is translated from the DNA. V usage is TRDV1 and J usage is TRDJ1, with D perhaps TRDD3 (8 bases). Here the J gene was assigned by germline matching of the DNA, as TCRdb has none. The CDR3 is 22 amino acids. The V end was cut by 1 base, the J end by 3 bases, with 33 bases between. Germline V gene lookup returns CDR1 TSWWSYY and CDR2 QGS. The CDR3 coding sequence is TGTGCTCTTGGGGAACCCTATTCCTACTTTCCGTGGTGGGGGATCCACGCCGATAAACTCATCTTT. This translates into CALGEPYSYFPWWGIHADKLIF.